Listed below are T cell receptor beta chains from one sample, sequenced in a study of blood T cell repertoires in COVID-19. Profiling relied on immunoSEQ multiplex PCR, and the TCRdb table lists in-frame clones only, not all of them. The sample lists 130,000 or so clones, about four fifths seen once, with 9.5% to 15% in the top ten. The sequenced material came from peripheral blood. These receptors all come from a human donor in a cohort sampled during active COVID-19. Each CDR3 is given with its conserved first and last residue. A D gene is named only where the DNA matches it firmly. A clone size is listed for some rows: how often the clone was seen (once, few, many), or a class if it is expanded.

abundance: .; j_gene: TRBJ1-2; d_gene: TRBD1; v_gene: TRBV18; CDR3aa: CASSPRTGDSDGYTF; CDR3nt: TGTGCCAGCTCACCACGAACAGGGGATTCTGATGGCTACACCTTC
abundance: .; j_gene: TRBJ2-2; d_gene: .; v_gene: TRBV4-1; CDR3aa: CASSQVWQENTGELFF; CDR3nt: TGCGCCAGCAGCCAAGTCTGGCAGGAGAACACCGGGGAGCTGTTTTTT
abundance: once; j_gene: TRBJ1-2; d_gene: TRBD1; v_gene: TRBV10-2; CDR3aa: CASSGARQGYGYTF; CDR3nt: TGCGCCAGCAGTGGAGCGAGACAGGGCTATGGCTACACCTTC
abundance: .; j_gene: TRBJ1-6; d_gene: .; v_gene: TRBV6-1; CDR3aa: CASSELRGNSPLHF; CDR3nt: TGTGCCAGCAGTGAACTAAGGGGCAATTCACCCCTCCACTTT
abundance: .; j_gene: TRBJ2-7; d_gene: .; v_gene: TRBV5-1; CDR3aa: CASSSYYTGEQYF; CDR3nt: TGCGCCAGCAGCTCGTACTACACAGGGGAGCAGTACTTC
abundance: .; j_gene: TRBJ1-3; d_gene: TRBD1; v_gene: TRBV30; CDR3aa: CAWGQGAGNTIYF; CDR3nt: TGTGCCTGGGGGCAGGGGGCTGGAAACACCATATATTTT
abundance: .; j_gene: TRBJ2-3; d_gene: .; v_gene: TRBV9; CDR3aa: CASRDGGNTQYF; CDR3nt: TGTGCCAGCAGGGACGGGGGTAATACGCAGTATTTT
abundance: .; j_gene: TRBJ1-1; d_gene: .; v_gene: TRBV6-1; CDR3aa: CASSDTVNPWAFF; CDR3nt: TGTGCCAGCAGTGATACGGTGAATCCCTGGGCTTTCTTT
abundance: .; j_gene: TRBJ1-2; d_gene: TRBD1; v_gene: TRBV5-1; CDR3aa: CASSLVGQGTRGYGYTF; CDR3nt: TGCGCCAGCAGCTTGGTGGGACAGGGGACGAGGGGGTATGGCTACACCTTC
abundance: once; j_gene: TRBJ2-5; d_gene: TRBD2; v_gene: TRBV5-1; CDR3aa: CASSLGLAGGLPETQYF; CDR3nt: TGCGCCAGCAGCTTGGGTCTAGCGGGGGGGCTCCCGGAGACCCAGTACTTC
abundance: .; j_gene: TRBJ2-7; d_gene: TRBD1; v_gene: TRBV6-1; CDR3aa: CASSEWFVGQGSDEQYF; CDR3nt: TGTGCCAGCAGTGAATGGTTTGTGGGACAGGGATCCGACGAGCAGTACTTC
abundance: .; j_gene: TRBJ2-1; d_gene: TRBD2; v_gene: TRBV3-1/TRBV3-2; CDR3aa: CASSQESSGVYNEQFF; CDR3nt: TGTGCCAGCAGCCAGGAGTCTAGCGGGGTCTACAATGAGCAGTTCTTC
abundance: .; j_gene: TRBJ2-7; d_gene: TRBD1; v_gene: TRBV6-5; CDR3aa: CASRAGTGGYEQYF; CDR3nt: TGTGCCAGCAGAGCCGGGACAGGGGGCTACGAGCAGTACTTC
abundance: .; j_gene: TRBJ1-6; d_gene: TRBD1; v_gene: TRBV20-1; CDR3aa: CSASQRQGAYNSPLHF; CDR3nt: TGCAGTGCTAGTCAGCGACAGGGGGCCTATAATTCACCCCTCCACTTT
abundance: .; j_gene: TRBJ2-7; d_gene: .; v_gene: TRBV5-6; CDR3aa: CASSLPEGVPNEQYF; CDR3nt: TGTGCCAGCAGCTTGCCCGAAGGGGTTCCCAACGAGCAGTACTTC
abundance: .; j_gene: TRBJ2-7; d_gene: TRBD1; v_gene: TRBV30; CDR3aa: CAWSVPGTASYEQYF; CDR3nt: TGTGCCTGGAGTGTACCTGGGACAGCCTCCTACGAGCAGTACTTC
abundance: .; j_gene: TRBJ2-5; d_gene: TRBD1; v_gene: TRBV6-5; CDR3aa: CASRGTGWETQYF; CDR3nt: TGTGCCAGCAGGGGGACAGGTTGGGAGACCCAGTACTTC
abundance: .; j_gene: TRBJ2-7; d_gene: .; v_gene: TRBV6-5; CDR3aa: CASSRDTFYEQYF; CDR3nt: TGTGCCAGCAGTCGGGACACCTTCTACGAGCAGTACTTC
abundance: .; j_gene: TRBJ1-6; d_gene: .; v_gene: TRBV30; CDR3aa: CAWSRQSSGNSPLHF; CDR3nt: TGTGCCTGGAGTCGCCAGTCATCGGGAAATTCACCCCTCCACTTT
abundance: .; j_gene: TRBJ2-7; d_gene: TRBD2; v_gene: TRBV6-6; CDR3aa: CASSYSSRGDEQYF; CDR3nt: TGTGCCAGCAGTTACTCGAGCCGGGGGGACGAGCAGTACTTC
abundance: .; j_gene: TRBJ1-5; d_gene: .; v_gene: TRBV28; CDR3aa: CASSSSWPQHF; CDR3nt: TGTGCCAGCAGTTCTTCTTGGCCCCAGCATTTT
abundance: .; j_gene: TRBJ2-3; d_gene: TRBD2; v_gene: TRBV5-1; CDR3aa: CASSVTSGADTQYF; CDR3nt: TGCGCCAGCAGCGTGACTAGCGGCGCAGATACGCAGTATTTT
abundance: .; j_gene: TRBJ1-1; d_gene: TRBD1; v_gene: TRBV4-1; CDR3aa: CASSQGQGRPEAFF; CDR3nt: TGCGCCAGCAGCCAGGGACAGGGGAGACCTGAAGCTTTCTTT
abundance: .; j_gene: TRBJ2-4; d_gene: .; v_gene: TRBV21-1; CDR3aa: CASSKNGIRGKNIQYF; CDR3nt: TGTGCCAGCAGCAAAAACGGAATCCGGGGCAAAAACATTCAGTACTTC
abundance: .; j_gene: TRBJ1-2; d_gene: .; v_gene: TRBV19; CDR3aa: CASSIDGWEATNYGYTF; CDR3nt: TGTGCCAGTAGTATAGATGGCTGGGAGGCCACTAACTATGGCTACACCTTC
abundance: .; j_gene: TRBJ1-2; d_gene: .; v_gene: TRBV5-1; CDR3aa: CASSPRTELSYGYTF; CDR3nt: TGCGCCAGCAGCCCTCGGACTGAGCTCTCCTATGGCTACACCTTC
abundance: .; j_gene: TRBJ2-5; d_gene: .; v_gene: TRBV7-9; CDR3aa: CASSLSHRRLTGGQETQYF; CDR3nt: TGTGCCAGCAGCTTGTCCCACCGTAGGCTAACCGGGGGACAAGAGACCCAGTACTTC
abundance: .; j_gene: TRBJ2-6; d_gene: TRBD1; v_gene: TRBV14; CDR3aa: CASSPQQGSGANVLTF; CDR3nt: TGTGCCAGCAGCCCCCAACAGGGGTCTGGGGCCAACGTCCTGACTTTC
abundance: .; j_gene: TRBJ2-5; d_gene: TRBD2; v_gene: TRBV10-1; CDR3aa: CASRPTSGGNRPKETQYF; CDR3nt: TGCGCCAGCAGACCGACTAGCGGGGGAAATAGACCGAAAGAGACCCAGTACTTC
abundance: .; j_gene: TRBJ2-1; d_gene: .; v_gene: TRBV29-1; CDR3aa: CSVDKETSYNEQFF; CDR3nt: TGCAGCGTTGATAAAGAGACTTCCTACAATGAGCAGTTCTTC
abundance: once; j_gene: TRBJ2-1; d_gene: .; v_gene: TRBV4-1; CDR3aa: CASSQGGDRDEQFF; CDR3nt: TGCGCCAGCAGCCAAGGGGGAGATCGCGACGAGCAGTTCTTC
abundance: once; j_gene: TRBJ1-2; d_gene: .; v_gene: TRBV4-1; CDR3aa: CASSQWEGSHGYTF; CDR3nt: TGCGCCAGCAGCCAATGGGAGGGGTCCCATGGCTACACCTTC
abundance: .; j_gene: TRBJ2-7; d_gene: TRBD1; v_gene: TRBV12-3/TRBV12-4; CDR3aa: CASTPTGGAWQYF; CDR3nt: TGTGCCAGCACCCCGACAGGGGGAGCCTGGCAGTACTTC
abundance: .; j_gene: TRBJ1-2; d_gene: .; v_gene: TRBV19; CDR3aa: CASSIPLQGYYGYTF; CDR3nt: TGTGCCAGTAGTATCCCCCTACAGGGATACTATGGCTACACCTTC
abundance: .; j_gene: TRBJ1-1; d_gene: TRBD1; v_gene: TRBV12-3/TRBV12-4; CDR3aa: CATGTGSGRAFF; CDR3nt: TGTGCCACCGGGACAGGTAGTGGTAGAGCTTTCTTT
abundance: once; j_gene: TRBJ2-6; d_gene: .; v_gene: TRBV6-4; CDR3aa: CASKETAGSGANVLTF; CDR3nt: TGTGCCAGCAAAGAAACTGCAGGCTCTGGGGCCAACGTCCTGACTTTC
abundance: few; j_gene: TRBJ1-1; d_gene: .; v_gene: TRBV3-1/TRBV3-2; CDR3aa: CASSRDEKARAFF; CDR3nt: TGTGCCAGCAGTCGGGATGAAAAAGCAAGAGCTTTCTTT
abundance: .; j_gene: TRBJ1-2; d_gene: TRBD1; v_gene: TRBV5-1; CDR3aa: CASSLEFWDRGRQTPGANYGYTF; CDR3nt: TGCGCCAGCAGCTTGGAGTTCTGGGACAGGGGGCGTCAAACACCGGGAGCTAACTATGGCTACACCTTC
abundance: once; j_gene: TRBJ2-7; d_gene: .; v_gene: TRBV6-5; CDR3aa: CASTYAADSYEQYF; CDR3nt: TGTGCCAGCACCTACGCGGCGGACTCCTACGAGCAGTACTTC
abundance: .; j_gene: TRBJ2-7; d_gene: TRBD2; v_gene: TRBV2; CDR3aa: CASSERGRGGSYEQYF; CDR3nt: TGTGCCAGCAGTGAGCGAGGGAGGGGCGGGTCCTACGAGCAGTACTTC
abundance: .; j_gene: TRBJ1-1; d_gene: .; v_gene: TRBV12-3/TRBV12-4; CDR3aa: CASRTRTEAFF; CDR3nt: TGTGCCAGCAGGACGCGGACTGAAGCTTTCTTT
abundance: few; j_gene: TRBJ1-6; d_gene: .; v_gene: TRBV2; CDR3aa: CASSDPAEASRNSPLHF; CDR3nt: TGTGCCAGCAGTGATCCAGCAGAAGCTTCGAGGAATTCACCCCTCCACTTT
abundance: few; j_gene: TRBJ2-7; d_gene: TRBD1; v_gene: TRBV4-1; CDR3aa: CASSQGQGTYEQYF; CDR3nt: TGCGCCAGCAGCCAAGGACAGGGGACCTACGAGCAGTACTTC